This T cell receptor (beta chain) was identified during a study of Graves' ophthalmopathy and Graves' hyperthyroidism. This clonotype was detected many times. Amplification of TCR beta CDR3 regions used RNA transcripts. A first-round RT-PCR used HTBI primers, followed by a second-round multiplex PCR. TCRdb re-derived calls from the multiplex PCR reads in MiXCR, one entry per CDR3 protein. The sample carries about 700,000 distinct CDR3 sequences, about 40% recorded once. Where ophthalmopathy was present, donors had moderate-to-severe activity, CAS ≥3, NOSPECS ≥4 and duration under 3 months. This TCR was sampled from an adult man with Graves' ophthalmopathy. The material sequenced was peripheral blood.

The CDR3 DNA reads as TGTGCCAGCAGCCAGATCGATGGGGGTGATGGCTACACCTTC. Encoded protein: CASSQIDGGDGYTF. The gene calls are TRBV7-9 and TRBJ1-2; D is possibly TRBD1 (5 bases). V was trimmed by 5 bases and J by 6 bases, leaving 16 bases between them. The germline gives CDR1 SEHNR, CDR2 FQNEAQ (reference sequence). This CDR3 is built from 14 residues. Using reference TRBV7-9 and TRBJ1-2 for the parts outside the CDR3, the full variable domain is DTGVSQNPRHKITKRGQNVTFRCDPISEHNRLYWYRQTLGQGPEFLTYFQNEAQLEKSRLLSDRFSAERPKGSFSTLEIQRTEQGDSAMYLCASSQIDGGDGYTFGSGTRLTVV.